The rows below give T cell receptor beta chains drawn from one sample of a study of Ad26.COV2.S vaccination and SARS-CoV-2 variants. Data came from immunoSEQ multiplex PCR; TCRdb stores just in-frame clones and leaves some out. The sample gives about 400,000 clones, about four fifths of which show up once; about 7.4% is in the top ten. This material consisted of peripheral blood, taken in a trial of Ad26.COV2.S vaccine versus placebo. The receptor set was obtained from a person between 18 and 65 years old who received the Ad26.COV2.S COVID-19 vaccine or a placebo. Each CDR3 is given with its conserved first and last residue. D genes are given only for firm matches. Only some rows state a clone size, as once, few, many or a class for expanded clones.

V gene	D gene	CDR3 length	J gene	clone size	CDR3 protein	CDR3 DNA
TRBV7-8	TRBD2	16	TRBJ2-1	.	CASSLVRGSGVNEQFF	TGTGCCAGCAGCTTAGTACGAGGTAGCGGGGTAAATGAGCAGTTCTTC
TRBV20-1	.	11	TRBJ1-1	.	CSATGNTEAFF	TGCAGTGCGACGGGGAACACTGAAGCTTTCTTT
TRBV6-6	.	11	TRBJ1-1	.	CASSFGAEAFF	TGTGCCAGCAGTTTTGGGGCTGAAGCTTTCTTT
TRBV4-1	TRBD2	16	TRBJ2-3	once	CASSQGLAGKVGTQYF	TGCGCCAGCAGCCAGGGACTAGCGGGAAAAGTCGGTACGCAGTATTTT
TRBV4-1	.	16	TRBJ1-4	.	CASSQDRSRGREKLFF	TGCGCCAGCAGCCAAGATCGAAGTAGAGGTCGGGAAAAACTGTTTTTT
TRBV9	TRBD2	15	TRBJ2-7	.	CASSPMGLAGYEQYF	TGTGCCAGCAGCCCGATGGGACTAGCGGGTTACGAGCAGTACTTC
TRBV24-1	.	13	TRBJ1-2	.	CATSSRGGNGYTF	TGTGCCACCAGTTCAAGAGGGGGGAACGGCTACACCTTC
TRBV19	.	13	TRBJ1-2	.	CASSITWGEGYTF	TGTGCCAGTAGTATTACATGGGGAGAAGGCTACACCTTC
TRBV7-3	.	14	TRBJ1-1	.	CASSLNRGPTEAFF	TGTGCCAGCAGCTTAAATAGGGGCCCCACTGAAGCTTTCTTT
TRBV5-1	.	13	TRBJ2-2	few	CASSLDVTGELFF	TGCGCCAGCAGCTTGGACGTTACCGGGGAGCTGTTTTTT
TRBV20-1	.	11	TRBJ1-1	.	CSASGGTEAFF	TGCAGTGCTAGCGGGGGCACTGAAGCTTTCTTT